Below, 29 T cell receptor beta chains from the same sample are listed, as sequenced in a study of blood T cell repertoires in COVID-19. Data came from immunoSEQ multiplex PCR; TCRdb stores just in-frame clones and leaves some out. The table includes approximately 38,000 clones, about 91% detected once. Sequencing used peripheral blood. The receptors come from an elderly woman with acute or convalescent COVID-19.

This clone was picked up one time. The chain joins TRBV28 to TRBJ1-4; 8 nucleotides line up with TRBD1. The length of the CDR3 is 16 residues. CDR1 is MDHEN, CDR2 SYDVKM, per germline. V lost 2 bases to trimming and J lost 10 bases; unmatched junction nucleotides: 12. Written as DNA, the CDR3 is TGTGCCAGCAGTTTACCCCAGGGACAGGTAATCGGAAAACTGTTTTTT. This sequence encodes CASSLPQGQVIGKLFF.

The chain combines TRBV7-9 with TRBJ1-2; TRBD1 aligns across 7 bases. V lost 2 bases to trimming and J lost 8 bases; unmatched junction nucleotides: 11. The CDR3 has 15 residues. CDR1 is SEHNR, CDR2 FQNEAQ, per germline (reference sequence). CDR3 in DNA: TGTGCCAGCAGCTTATATTACGGGACAGCTAACGGCTACACCTTC. This translates into CASSLYYGTANGYTF.

The chain is built from TRBV2 and TRBJ1-1; 7 nucleotides agree with TRBD1. V lost 8 bases and J lost 4; bases outside the gene matches: 7. The germline CDR1 and CDR2 sequences are SNHLY and FYNNEI. The CDR3 consists of 13 residues. The CDR3 bases are TGTGCCAGCGGGTTATACAGGGGCACTGAAGCTTTCTTT. It specifies CASGLYRGTEAFF.

The chain links TRBV30 to TRBJ2-1; 11 nucleotides align to TRBD1. The germline V gene has CDR1 GTSNPN and CDR2 SVGIG (reference sequence). This CDR3 is built from 15 residues. V gave up 5 bases and J gave up 4 bases; unmatched junction bases: 7. The CDR3 is CAWGGQGVSYNEQFF. The CDR3 DNA reads as TGTGCCTGGGGGGGACAGGGGGTTTCTTACAATGAGCAGTTCTTC.

The chain employs TRBV11-1 and TRBJ1-1; D uncertain. Trimming shortened V by 3 bases and J by 1 base, and 6 bases separated the two germline ends. CDR3 size: 13 residues. Germline CDR1 SGHAT, CDR2 FQDESV (reference sequence). CDR3 region: CASSFTGNTEAFF. In DNA form, the CDR3 reads TGTGCCAGCAGCTTCACCGGGAACACTGAAGCTTTCTTT.

The J gene is TRBJ1-1, the V gene TRBV19; a possible D gene is TRBD1 (6 bases). The CDR3 runs 15 residues. V lost 7 bases to trimming and J lost 8 bases, with 23 bases between them. Looked up from germline, CDR1 is LNHDA and CDR2 is SQIVND (reference sequence). CDR3 coding DNA: TGTGCCAGTACCCTAGGCTTTAGGGGAGGGACAGAAGCTTTCTTT. Its translation is CASTLGFRGGTEAFF.

V and J are TRBV19 and TRBJ1-2, with 10 bases identical to TRBD1. CDR1 and CDR2 from the germline V gene are LNHDA and SQIVND (reference sequence). The junction had 6 bases not matched to a gene; V was cut back by 6 bases and J by 8 bases. CDR3 length: 13 amino acids. CDR3 coding DNA: TGTGCCAGTAGCCGGGGACAGGGGAACGGCTACACCTTC. As protein: CASSRGQGNGYTF.

The chain couples TRBV7-3 to TRBJ2-3; D is perhaps TRBD1 (6 bases). The CDR3 is made up of 15 amino acids. V was shortened by 2 bases and J by 1 base, with 10 bases between the two germline ends. CDR1 SGHTA and CDR2 FQGTGA come from the germline V gene. The CDR3 region has the DNA TGTGCCAGCAGCTTAGAGGGGGTCGGCACAGATACGCAGTATTTT. Translated: CASSLEGVGTDTQYF.

The chain couples TRBV5-1 to TRBJ2-2, with unresolved D. This CDR3 is 14 amino acids long. Germline V CDR1 and CDR2: SGHRS, YFSETQ. V lost 7 bases to trimming and J lost 2 bases, with 12 bases between them. CDR3 in DNA: TGCGCCAGCCACACGACACCAAACACCGGGGAGCTGTTTTTT. It specifies CASHTTPNTGELFF.

This chain connects TRBV7-2 to TRBJ1-1; perhaps TRBD1 as D (6 bases). CDR1 and CDR2 (germline): SGHTA, FQGNSA. The CDR3 has 13 residues. The V gene lost 4 bases and the J gene lost 2 bases, with 8 bases spanning the gap. CDR3 DNA: TGTGCCAGCAGCTCGACAGGCAACACTGAAGCTTTCTTT. This translates into CASSSTGNTEAFF.

This clone was found once. The chain is built from TRBV10-3 and TRBJ2-7, with 8 bases matching TRBD2. Germline V gives CDR1 ENHRY, CDR2 SYGVKD. This CDR3 is 14 amino acids long. J lost 3 bases, V lost 6 bases, and 7 bases had no gene match. The CDR3 is CAIRAGTSNYEQYF. CDR3 DNA sequence: TGTGCCATCAGGGCCGGGACTAGTAACTACGAGCAGTACTTC.

This chain uses TRBV25-1 with TRBJ1-2, with 12 bases that match TRBD1. Germline CDR1 reads MGHDK; CDR2 reads SYGVNS. V lost 3 bases, J lost 8 bases, and 7 bases stayed unmatched. This CDR3 spans 15 amino acids. The CDR3: CASSDPGQGAHGYTF. CDR3 DNA: TGTGCCAGCAGTGATCCGGGACAGGGGGCTCACGGCTACACCTTC.

The rearrangement joins TRBV30 to TRBJ1-6, with TRBD1 as a possible D gene (6 bases). V was clipped by 0 bases and J by 11 bases, with 11 bases between them. The CDR3 consists of 13 residues. CDR1 is GTSNPN, CDR2 SVGIG, per germline (reference sequence). The CDR3 sequence is CAWSVGHATPLHF. The DNA of the CDR3 is TGTGCCTGGAGTGTGGGACACGCAACACCCCTCCACTTT.

The chain joins TRBV19 to TRBJ1-1, with 7 bases that match TRBD1. CDR3 length: 15 residues. With V trimmed by 3 bases and J by 3 bases, 7 bases remained unmatched. The germline CDR1 and CDR2 sequences are LNHDA and SQIVND (reference sequence). The DNA of the CDR3 is TGTGCCAGTAGTATGGGGACAGCCGGCGACACTGAAGCTTTCTTT. Amino acid sequence: CASSMGTAGDTEAFF.

V and J are TRBV5-1 and TRBJ1-2, with 12 nucleotides matching TRBD1. CDR3 length: 15 residues. V lost 2 bases and J lost 4; bases outside the gene matches: 3. Germline loops: CDR1 SGHRS, CDR2 YFSETQ. CDR3: CASSLGTGGVYGYTF. As DNA, the CDR3 is TGCGCCAGCAGCTTAGGGACAGGGGGCGTCTATGGCTACACCTTC.

The V gene is TRBV18, the J gene TRBJ1-6, with D unresolved. Germline V gene lookup returns CDR1 KGHSH and CDR2 LQKENI. V shed 3 bases and J shed 15 bases, with 21 bases lying between them. The CDR3 has 15 amino acids. DNA of the CDR3: TGTGCCAGCTCACCCCTGGACCGCGCTGGAGGCCTCCTCCACTTT. The encoded protein is CASSPLDRAGGLLHF.

The chain is built from TRBV5-1 and TRBJ1-1; 8 bases align to TRBD1. V gave up 5 bases and J gave up 4 bases; unmatched junction bases: 7. This CDR3 has 14 residues. Per the germline V gene, CDR1 is SGHRS and CDR2 is YFSETQ. The CDR3 spells CASSGTGGATEAFF. CDR3 sequence (DNA): TGCGCCAGCAGTGGCACAGGGGGGGCCACTGAAGCTTTCTTT.

This chain joins TRBV7-2 and TRBJ2-7; TRBD1 aligns across 9 bases. The CDR3 is 14 amino acids. V shed 4 bases, J shed 5 bases, and the junction held 6 bases outside the gene matches. Germline lookup yields CDR1 SGHTA and CDR2 FQGNSA. Here the CDR3 reads CASSWDRETHEQYF. The CDR3 nucleotides read TGTGCCAGCAGCTGGGACAGGGAGACCCACGAGCAGTACTTC.

The V call is TRBV6-5, the J call TRBJ2-7; 7 bases align to TRBD1. Trimming took 5 bases from V and 6 from J; bases not matched to a gene: 10. Germline CDR1 MNHEY, CDR2 SVGAGI. The CDR3 is made up of 14 amino acids. The CDR3 reads CASSPDRVRLEQYF. DNA for the CDR3: TGTGCCAGCAGTCCCGACAGGGTGAGGCTCGAGCAGTACTTC.

V gene TRBV9 combines with J gene TRBJ1-6; possible D gene TRBD1, 5 bases. This CDR3 is 14 amino acids long. Germline V gene sequence: CDR1 SGDLS, CDR2 YYNGEE. Deletions cut 4 bases from V and 9 bases from J, with 14 bases between. CDR3 residues: CASSPWGGSSPLHF. Here the CDR3 DNA reads TGTGCCAGCAGCCCCTGGGGGGGAAGTTCACCCCTCCACTTT.

CDR3 in DNA: TGTGCCAGCAGCGTAGACCCGTCGGGGGAGCAGTACTTC. Protein: CASSVDPSGEQYF. The genes are TRBV9 and TRBJ2-7; possibly TRBD2 for D (5 bases). CDR3 length: 13 amino acids. Between the trimmed V and J ends, which lost 0 bases and 7 bases, there was a span of 11 bases. The germline CDR1 and CDR2 sequences are SGDLS and YYNGEE.

The genes are TRBV28 and TRBJ1-5, with 9 bases that match TRBD1. This CDR3 comprises 15 residues. The germline V gene encodes CDR1 MDHEN and CDR2 SYDVKM. The junction had 5 bases not matched to a gene; V was cut back by 6 bases and J by 2 bases. CDR3 region: CASSYRDRGNQPQHF. In nucleotides, the CDR3 is TGTGCCAGCAGCTACCGGGACAGGGGCAATCAGCCCCAGCATTTT.

V gene TRBV18 combines with J gene TRBJ1-1; possible D gene TRBD1, 6 bases. Germline V gene lookup returns CDR1 KGHSH and CDR2 LQKENI. Trimming took 3 bases from V and 3 from J, leaving 8 bases between them. The length of the CDR3 is 13 residues. The CDR3 is CASSPGADTEAFF. The CDR3 DNA sequence: TGTGCCAGCTCACCGGGGGCGGACACTGAAGCTTTCTTT.

The J gene is TRBJ2-3, the V gene TRBV18, with a possible D match to TRBD2 (6 bases). Germline V gene sequence: CDR1 KGHSH, CDR2 LQKENI. This CDR3 comprises 14 residues. V shed 1 base and J shed 4 bases, with 9 bases lying between them. The CDR3 reads CASSPLAASDTQYF. The CDR3 DNA is TGTGCCAGCTCACCACTAGCGGCCTCAGATACGCAGTATTTT.

The chain is built from TRBV7-2 and TRBJ2-6; D ambiguous. V was cut by 7 bases and J by 0 bases, with 4 bases left in between. Per the germline V gene, CDR1 is SGHTA and CDR2 is FQGNSA. The CDR3 totals 13 residues. The CDR3 bases are TGTGCCAGCATATACTCTGGGGCCAACGTCCTGACTTTC. It yields the protein CASIYSGANVLTF.

In this sample, this clone turned up once. The rearrangement joins TRBV7-3 to TRBJ2-1, with D perhaps matching TRBD1 (5 bases). The V end lost 3 bases, the J end lost 8 bases, and 11 bases lay between the germline ends. Per the germline V gene, CDR1 is SGHTA and CDR2 is FQGTGA. The CDR3 runs to 13 residues. Here the CDR3 reads CASSFGHWDEQFF. The CDR3 DNA sequence: TGTGCCAGCAGCTTCGGACATTGGGATGAGCAGTTCTTC.

The chain combines TRBV5-6 with TRBJ2-1; TRBD2 aligns across 14 bases. The CDR3 consists of 17 residues. V lost 3 bases, J lost 3 bases, and 5 bases stayed unmatched. Germline values: CDR1 SGHDT, CDR2 YYEEEE. CDR3 sequence reads: CASSWMTSGGVYNEQFF. CDR3 nucleotides: TGTGCCAGCAGCTGGATGACTAGCGGGGGGGTCTACAATGAGCAGTTCTTC.

This chain connects TRBV7-3 to TRBJ2-1; D call uncertain. Germline loops: CDR1 SGHTA, CDR2 FQGTGA. CDR3 size: 17 residues. Trimming removed 0 bases at V and 0 bases at J, with 12 bases between. The CDR3 reads CASSLTGAASSYNEQFF. The CDR3 DNA reads TGTGCCAGCAGCTTAACGGGTGCGGCCAGCTCCTACAATGAGCAGTTCTTC. Full variable domain (remainder filled in from reference TRBV7-3 and TRBJ2-1): GAGVSQTPSNKVTEKGKYVELRCDPISGHTALYWYRQSLGQGPEFLIYFQGTGAADDSGLPNDRFFAVRPEGSVSTLKIQRTERGDSAVYLCASSLTGAASSYNEQFFGPGTRLTVL.

Points on this clone: Germline is not matched at one junction end, which may reflect a read error. V usage is TRBV5-6 and J usage is TRBJ2-5; possible D gene TRBD2, 6 bases. CDR1 and CDR2 from the germline V gene are SGHDT and YYEEEE. The CDR3 length is 12 residues. This CDR3 is CASSLLGLPGNF. In nucleotides, the CDR3 is TGTGCCAGCAGCTTGTTAGGACTACCTGGTAACTTC.